This T cell receptor beta chain came from a study of cytomegalovirus exposure and HLA in healthy donors. Germline V gene data show CDR1 as MNHEY and CDR2 as SMNVEV (reference sequence). Trimming took 7 bases from V and 1 from J, leaving 6 bases between them. The CDR3 has 12 amino acids. PCR involved 60 Vbeta and 13 Jbeta primers. The method was immunoSEQ multiplex PCR; TCRdb's version includes in-frame clones alone and lacks a portion of them. The sample lists 150,000 to 180,000 clones, 70% to 90% occurring once. Sequencing was performed on PBMCs. The source is a woman in her late teens or twenties in good health and CMV-seronegative. The rearrangement uses TRBV27 and TRBJ2-3; possible D gene TRBD2, 5 bases. CDR3 region: CASTGGTDTQYF. The CDR3 bases are TGTGCCAGCACCGGGGGCACAGATACGCAGTATTTT.